The sequence of this T cell receptor beta chain was determined in a study of T cells expressing NK-cell markers (dated by TCRdb to 2020 to 2021). As for the study more broadly: Three sorted T-cell subsets (CD3+CD56+NKG2C+, CD3+CD56+NKG2C- and CD3+CD56-NKG2C+) from fewer than 10 donors had their TCR beta-chain repertoires profiled. Among the eight sequenced donors, seven were HCMV-seropositive and one was HCMV-seronegative. The eight sequenced donors were randomly selected healthy volunteers, three men and five women. Libraries were sequenced as 2 x 150 bp reads on Illumina HiSeq 2000/2500, MiSeq or NextSeq. Results the study describes overall, beyond this receptor: Whether the expanded NKG2C-expressing T cell clones were specific for HCMV antigens was left unclear. In several donors, the dominant CD3+CD56+NKG2C+ clonotypes were found to rank among the top 10 CD8+ clonotypes and to make up roughly 1.0-7.0% of CD8+ T cells. Those dominant clonotypes were again the most abundant among CD3+CD56-NKG2C+ cells in four donors, at about 25-60.1%.

The sequencing machine was an Illumina HiSeq 2000. TCR beta cDNA libraries were prepared using 5'RACE template switching, which introduced a universal primer site and unique molecular identifiers. Priming for cDNA synthesis came from the TCR beta constant segment, and two successive PCR amplification steps followed. In the paper's pipeline: Reads were demultiplexed and grouped by UMI with MIGEC, and clonotypes were assembled and quantified with MiTCR. To exclude erroneous sequences, only TCR cDNA sequences supported by at least two reads were retained. The tcR package was used for downstream repertoire analysis, and clonotypes were matched between fractions using CDR3 nucleotide sequence together with V segment. VDJmatch was used to annotate antigen specificity against VDJdb, with one amino acid substitution in CDR3 permitted. TCRdb reprocessed the reads; each CDR3 protein sequence makes one entry, and DNA is unavailable. What appears here as the V and J calls and clone size reflects TCRdb's work, not the paper's. The sample's own table lists about 390,000 distinct CDR3 sequences. Of the sample, about 10% is held by the ten largest clones.

HCMV serostatus was determined by detecting HCMV-specific IgG in serum with a commercial ELISA kit. Ficoll density gradient centrifugation was used to isolate peripheral blood mononuclear cells from blood. A remark on this clonotype: Which antigen it targets is not known.

The source material was blood T cells: a sorted CD56 or NKG2C T cell subset, CD4+ or CD8+ T cells, or bulk PBMC T cells (not recorded which). The sequence was collected from a woman aged 45 to 65 in good health. Donor details come from another sample of the same person, matched by shared clones.

The CDR3 region has the sequence CASGSRETGELFF. The V gene is TRBV12-3 or TRBV12-4 and the J gene is TRBJ2-2; TCRdb's assignment of TRBD2 cannot be checked, as there is no DNA. The CDR3 starts with the cysteine, ends with the phenylalanine, and has 13 residues. Only the protein sequence is given.